A selection of T cell receptor beta chains follows, all from one sample in a study of CD8 T cells in ankylosing spondylitis. TCRdb re-analysed the 5' RACE reads in MiXCR, keeping a single row per CDR3 protein. The sample consists of fewer than 35,000 distinct CDR3 sequences, roughly 29% of them appearing once. The sequencing sample was made of synovial fluid, either unsorted or a sorted T cell fraction (not recorded which). Source of these receptors: a male donor with ankylosing spondylitis. Both conserved end residues are part of each CDR3. A D gene is named only where the DNA matches it firmly. Where a row states a size, it is once, few, many or the class of an expanded clone; other rows omit it.

j_gene	v_gene	abundance	d_gene	CDR3nt	CDR3aa
TRBJ2-7	TRBV6-2/TRBV6-3	many	TRBD2	TGTGCCAGCAGTCCCAGACTAGCGGGACTCTACGAGCAGTACTTC	CASSPRLAGLYEQYF
TRBJ2-1	TRBV28	once	-	TGTGCCAGCAACAGACAGAGCTCCTACAATGAGCAGTTCTTC	CASNRQSSYNEQFF
TRBJ2-1	TRBV27	-	TRBD1	TGTGCCAGCAGTTTCGGGACAGGTGGGAATGAGCAGTTCTTC	CASSFGTGGNEQFF
TRBJ2-1	TRBV7-8	-	TRBD1	TGTGCCAGCACCCACCCCCAGGGGGACAGAATATCCTACAATGAGCAGTTCTTC	CASTHPQGDRISYNEQFF
TRBJ1-5	TRBV19	once	-	TGTGCCAGTGGGGCGGAGAATAGCAATCAGCCCCAGCATTTT	CASGAENSNQPQHF
TRBJ2-1	TRBV3-1	once	-	TGTGCCAGCAGCCCGGGACTCCAGCAGTTCTTC	CASSPGLQQFF
TRBJ1-1	TRBV12-3/TRBV12-4	few	-	TGTGCCAGCAGTCCTTGGACAGCGAACACTGAAGCTTTCTTT	CASSPWTANTEAFF
TRBJ2-1	TRBV9	few	TRBD2	TGTGCCAGCAGCCCTAGTCTGAGGGAGGGCCTAGGTGAGCAGTTCTTC	CASSPSLREGLGEQFF
TRBJ2-1	TRBV7-9	-	-	TGTGCCAGCAGCTTAACAGGTGGGGTGGATGAGCAGTTCTTC	CASSLTGGVDEQFF
TRBJ2-2	TRBV7-9	-	-	TGTGCCAGCAGCCACTCCTATCCCGGGGAGCTGTTTTTT	CASSHSYPGELFF
TRBJ2-7	TRBV12-3/TRBV12-4	many	-	TGTGCCAGCAGTTGGGGGAGCCTTGGCGAGCAGTACTTC	CASSWGSLGEQYF
TRBJ2-2	TRBV7-9	-	-	TGTGCCAGCAGCCCCGCGAACGGCGGTAACACCGGGGAGCTGTTTTTT	CASSPANGGNTGELFF
TRBJ1-1	TRBV7-2	-	-	TGTGCCAGCAGCTTAGCCGCAGGGACGAACACTGAAGCTTTCTTT	CASSLAAGTNTEAFF
TRBJ1-1	TRBV28	-	-	TGTGCCAGCAGTTTGAACGTCCGCGAAGCTTTCTTT	CASSLNVREAFF
TRBJ2-1	TRBV27	-	-	TGTGCCAGCAGTTCTACTAGATACAATGAGCAGTTCTTC	CASSSTRYNEQFF
TRBJ2-4	TRBV6-1	-	TRBD1	TGTGCCAGCAGTCCCTCCATACAGGGGGCGCCCTGGGCCAAAAACATTCAGTACTTC	CASSPSIQGAPWAKNIQYF
TRBJ2-5	TRBV27	few	TRBD2	TGTGCCAGCAGTGTGGGGACTAGCGGGAGGGTAGAGACCCAGTACTTC	CASSVGTSGRVETQYF
TRBJ1-5	TRBV6-1	few	-	TGTGCCAGCAAAACCCACGGACCCTCGAATCAGCCCCAGCATTTT	CASKTHGPSNQPQHF
TRBJ1-1	TRBV15	-	-	TGTGCCACCAGCAGAGATGTGGGAGTTGAAGCTTTCTTT	CATSRDVGVEAFF
TRBJ2-2	TRBV24-1	few	-	TGTGCCACCAGTCTCGGGGCTCTGAGGTCTACCGGGGAGCTGTTTTTT	CATSLGALRSTGELFF
TRBJ2-5	TRBV2	-	TRBD1	TGTGCCAGCAGTGAAGGACAGGGAGTTGTGACCCAGTACTTC	CASSEGQGVVTQYF
TRBJ1-5	TRBV24-1	many	-	TGTGCCACCAGTGACCTGGGGGGGAATCAGCCCCAGCATTTT	CATSDLGGNQPQHF
TRBJ2-7	TRBV7-9	many	-	TGTGCCAGCAGCTTATCTTGGTGGCAGGAGTACGAGCAGTACTTC	CASSLSWWQEYEQYF
TRBJ1-5	TRBV5-6	-	TRBD1	TGTGCCAGCAGCTTGGACAGGGGACCTGATCAGCCCCAGCATTTT	CASSLDRGPDQPQHF
TRBJ2-1	TRBV5-5	once	TRBD2	TGTGCCAGCAGCGTGGCGGGAGGACCACGAGAGCAGTTCTTC	CASSVAGGPREQFF
TRBJ2-2	TRBV27	many	-	TGTGCCAGCAGTTTATCTTCAGCGAACACCGGGGAGCTGTTTTTT	CASSLSSANTGELFF
TRBJ2-2	TRBV27	-	-	-	CASSSSREQNTGELFF
TRBJ2-1	TRBV9	-	-	TGTGCCAGCAGCAACGCAGGAGCCTCCTACAATGAGCAGTTCTTC	CASSNAGASYNEQFF
TRBJ2-3	TRBV6-1	few	TRBD2	TGTGCCAGCAGCGACGGGACTAGCGGGGGAGATACGCAGTATTTT	CASSDGTSGGDTQYF
TRBJ1-1	TRBV9	few	-	TGTGCCAGCAGCGTGACAGAGAACACTGAAGCTTTCTTT	CASSVTENTEAFF
TRBJ1-4	TRBV6-4	-	-	TGTGCCAGCAGTGCCGACGAGGGTCGGAATGAAAAACTGTTTTTT	CASSADEGRNEKLFF
TRBJ2-7	TRBV5-1	few	TRBD2	TGCGCCAGCAGCTTGACAGGCAGCGGGAGGTACGAGCAGTACTTC	CASSLTGSGRYEQYF
TRBJ1-1	TRBV6-1	-	-	TGTGCCAGCCGCTGGCTGGTCATGAACACTGAAGCTTTCTTT	CASRWLVMNTEAFF
TRBJ2-1	TRBV20-1	few	TRBD2	TGCAGTGCCTTCCAACTGGAGGGAGGGAGCTCCTACAATGAGCAGTTCTTC	CSAFQLEGGSSYNEQFF
TRBJ2-3	TRBV27	few	TRBD1	TGTGCCAGCAGGGACAGGGCCCTCACAGATACGCAGTATTTT	CASRDRALTDTQYF
TRBJ1-2	TRBV18	once	-	TGTGCCAGCTCACCGAATTACGGAAGGGGAAAGACCTATGGCTACACCTTC	CASSPNYGRGKTYGYTF
TRBJ1-2	TRBV5-4	few	TRBD1	TGTGCCAGCAGCTTGGCAGGGGGAGTACGGGGCTACACCTTC	CASSLAGGVRGYTF
TRBJ2-1	TRBV27	-	TRBD2	TGTGCCAGCAGTTTGGCTAGCGGACATGAGCAGTTCTTC	CASSLASGHEQFF
TRBJ2-1	TRBV11-2	few	-	TGTGCCAGCAGCTTAGCAAATGGATACAATGAGCAGTTCTTC	CASSLANGYNEQFF
TRBJ1-1	TRBV19	-	-	TGTGCCAGCTCTTACGGGGGCACTGAAGCTTTCTTT	CASSYGGTEAFF
TRBJ2-7	TRBV14	few	TRBD2	TGTGCCAGCAGCCAATTGGGACTAGCGGAGTCCTACGAGCAGTACTTC	CASSQLGLAESYEQYF
TRBJ1-2	TRBV6-1	few	TRBD1	TGTGCCAGCAGTGAAGCCGGGACAGGGGTCTATGGCTACACCTTC	CASSEAGTGVYGYTF
TRBJ2-1	TRBV2	medium-sized	-	TGTGCCAGCAGTGACGAGAGAATGCAGTTCTTC	CASSDERMQFF
TRBJ2-7	TRBV3-1	-	-	TGTGCCAGCAGCCAAGGGTCTAGCGTGCTTTACGAGCAGTACTTC	CASSQGSSVLYEQYF
TRBJ2-1	TRBV3-1	many	TRBD2	TGTGCCAGCAGCCAGGGACTAGCGGGAGTCGATGAGCAGTTCTTC	CASSQGLAGVDEQFF
TRBJ2-1	TRBV24-1	-	-	TGTGCCACCAGTGATCTAGATCAACCGGGTCTCGCCGGATACAATGAGCAGTTCTTC	CATSDLDQPGLAGYNEQFF
TRBJ2-1	TRBV28	once	-	TGTGCCAGCAGTTCCACGACTCGGAGCTCCTACAATGAGCAGTTCTTC	CASSSTTRSSYNEQFF
TRBJ2-3	TRBV15	-	-	TGTGCCACCAGCAGTGTCCGGGACATAGTGAGCACAGATACGCAGTATTTT	CATSSVRDIVSTDTQYF